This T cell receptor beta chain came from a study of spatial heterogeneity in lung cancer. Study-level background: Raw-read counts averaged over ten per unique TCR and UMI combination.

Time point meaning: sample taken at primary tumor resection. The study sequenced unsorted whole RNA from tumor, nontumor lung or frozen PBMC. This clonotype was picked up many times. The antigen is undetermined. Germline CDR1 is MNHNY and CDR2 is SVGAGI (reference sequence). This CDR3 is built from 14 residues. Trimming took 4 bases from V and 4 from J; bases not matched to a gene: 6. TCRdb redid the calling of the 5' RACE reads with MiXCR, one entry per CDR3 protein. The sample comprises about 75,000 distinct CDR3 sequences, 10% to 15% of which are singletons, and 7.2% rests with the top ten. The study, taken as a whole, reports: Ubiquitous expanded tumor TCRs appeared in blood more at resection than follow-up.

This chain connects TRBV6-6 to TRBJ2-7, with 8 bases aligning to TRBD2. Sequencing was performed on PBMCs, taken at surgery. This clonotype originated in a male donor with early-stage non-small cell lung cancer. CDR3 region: CASSLSGSRYEQYF. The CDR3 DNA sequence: TGTGCCAGCAGTTTAAGCGGGAGTAGATACGAGCAGTACTTC.